This T cell receptor beta chain derives from a study of neurological immune-mediated disorders. Study-wide context: Of the 34 patients with multiple sclerosis, about 31 had relapsing-remitting MS, whereas the remaining 3 had secondary progressive MS.

The study, taken as a whole, reports: The study found the most TCR clonal expansion in HTLV-1-associated myelopathy and the least in multiple sclerosis, below healthy controls. It was the repertoires of 18 of 34 multiple sclerosis patients that phylogenetic grouping placed in one related-CDR3 cluster, which is a possible signature. No sharing of CDR3 amino acid sequences was observed among expanded clones across subjects, suggesting private repertoires in all groups.

TCRdb re-analysed the 5' RACE reads in MiXCR, keeping a single row per CDR3 protein. The sample lists under 75,000 distinct CDR3 sequences; approximately 3.3% were seen once. Concerning this clonotype itself: Its target is not known. A much larger clone lies one base from this, so it may be a read error.

The CDR3 length is 13 residues. V shed 6 bases, J shed 4 bases, and the junction held 2 bases outside the gene matches. The sample was PBMCs. This chain connects TRBV12-3 or TRBV12-4 to TRBJ2-2; 7 bases match TRBD1. This clonotype was sampled from a woman in her forties or fifties with multiple sclerosis. CDR3 coding DNA: TGTGCCAGCAGCCGGGACAGCACCGGGGAGCTGTTTTTT. Protein sequence: CASSRDSTGELFF.